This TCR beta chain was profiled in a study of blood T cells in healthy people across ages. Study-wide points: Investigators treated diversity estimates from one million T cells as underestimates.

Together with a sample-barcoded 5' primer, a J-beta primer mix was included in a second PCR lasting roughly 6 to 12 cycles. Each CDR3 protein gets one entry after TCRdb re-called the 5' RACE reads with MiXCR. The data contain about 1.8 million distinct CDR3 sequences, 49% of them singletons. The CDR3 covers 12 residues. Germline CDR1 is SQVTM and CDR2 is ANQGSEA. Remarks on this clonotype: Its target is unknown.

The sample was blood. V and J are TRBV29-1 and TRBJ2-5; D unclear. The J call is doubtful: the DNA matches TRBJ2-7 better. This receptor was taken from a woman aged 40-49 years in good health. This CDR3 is CSVEDWLGEQYF. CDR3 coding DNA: TGCAGCGTTGAAGATTGGCTCGGCGAGCAGTACTTC.